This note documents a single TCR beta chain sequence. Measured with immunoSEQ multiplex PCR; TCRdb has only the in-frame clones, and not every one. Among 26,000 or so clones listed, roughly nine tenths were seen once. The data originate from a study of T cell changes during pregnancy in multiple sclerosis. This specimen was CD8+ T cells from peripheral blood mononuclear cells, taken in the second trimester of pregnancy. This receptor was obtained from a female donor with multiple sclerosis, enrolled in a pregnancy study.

CDR3 sequence (DNA): TGTGCCAGCAGCTTAGGTACAAGCACAGATACGCAGTATTTT. This encodes CASSLGTSTDTQYF. The chain recombines TRBV11-2 with TRBJ2-3; D uncertain. This CDR3 comprises 14 residues. CDR1 SGHAT and CDR2 FQNNGV come from the germline V gene. Trimming pared 1 base from V and 0 bases from J, leaving 5 bases between.